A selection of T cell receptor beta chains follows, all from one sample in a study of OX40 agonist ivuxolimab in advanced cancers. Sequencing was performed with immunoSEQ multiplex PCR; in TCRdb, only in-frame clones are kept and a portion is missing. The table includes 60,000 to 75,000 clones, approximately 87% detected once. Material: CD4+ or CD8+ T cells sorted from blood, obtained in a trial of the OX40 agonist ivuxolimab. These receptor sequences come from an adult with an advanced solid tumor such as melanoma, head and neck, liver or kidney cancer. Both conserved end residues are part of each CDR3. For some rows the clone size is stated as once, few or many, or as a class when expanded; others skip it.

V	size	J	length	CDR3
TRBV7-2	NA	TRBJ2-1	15	CASSPRVGGNNEQFF
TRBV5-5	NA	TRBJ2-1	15	CASSYGLARYNEQFF
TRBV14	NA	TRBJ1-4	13	CASSQVGPEKLFF
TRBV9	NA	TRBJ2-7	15	CASSSASGYDYEQYF
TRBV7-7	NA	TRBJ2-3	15	CASSDRAGPTDTQYF
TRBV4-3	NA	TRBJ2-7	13	CASSQDLSYEQYF
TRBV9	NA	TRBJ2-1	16	CASSVLSGSSHNEQFF
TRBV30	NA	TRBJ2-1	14	CAWSTLASGNEQFF
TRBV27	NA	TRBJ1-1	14	CASRFTGKNTEAFF
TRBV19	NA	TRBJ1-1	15	CASSIDGGGYTEAFF
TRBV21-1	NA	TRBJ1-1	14	CASSKAQLNTEAFF
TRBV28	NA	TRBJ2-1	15	CASTLGGPPYNEQFF
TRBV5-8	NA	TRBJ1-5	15	CASSPDGRAYQPQHF
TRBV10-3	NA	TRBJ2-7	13	CATMRDISYEQYF
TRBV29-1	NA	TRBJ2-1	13	CSVEPLDYNEQFF
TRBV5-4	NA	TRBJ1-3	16	CASSFPGTAGGNTIYF
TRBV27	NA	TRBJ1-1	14	CASSKGQRNTEAFF
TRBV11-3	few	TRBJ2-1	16	CASSLDGTSQGGVQFF
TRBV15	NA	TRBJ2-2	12	CATQGNTGELFF
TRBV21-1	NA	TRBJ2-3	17	CASNLRRCKGGTDTQYF
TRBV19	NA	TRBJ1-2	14	CASTPGQGYYGYTF
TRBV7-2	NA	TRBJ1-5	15	CASSHSRGPNQPQHF
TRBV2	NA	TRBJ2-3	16	CASNPKSALPTDTQYF
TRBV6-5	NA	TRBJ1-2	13	CASSGTGTYGYTF
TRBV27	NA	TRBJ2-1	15	CASSFRTGSYNEQFF
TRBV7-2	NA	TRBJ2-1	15	CASSSRTVSYNEQFF
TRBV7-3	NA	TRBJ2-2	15	CASSLRAANTGELFF
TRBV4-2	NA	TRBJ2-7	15	CASSQDPGTGSEQYF
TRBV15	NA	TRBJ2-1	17	CATSRDPPSGGYDEQFF
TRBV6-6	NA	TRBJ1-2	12	CASSYSGYGYTF
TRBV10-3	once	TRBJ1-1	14	CAIRKGQTNTEAFF
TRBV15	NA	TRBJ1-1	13	CATSPQGITEAFF
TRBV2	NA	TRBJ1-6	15	CASSVRTGWNSPLHF
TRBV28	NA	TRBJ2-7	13	CASLSLSSYEQYF
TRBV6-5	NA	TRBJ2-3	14	CASSPAGGADTQYF
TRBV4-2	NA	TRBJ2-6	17	CASSQEGPASGANVLTF
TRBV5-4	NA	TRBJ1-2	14	CASSWRGQGPGYTF
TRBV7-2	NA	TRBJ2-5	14	CASSYQRGQETQYF
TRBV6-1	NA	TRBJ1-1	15	CASSEYQVWEYEAFF
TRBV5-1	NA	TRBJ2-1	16	CASSPSGTGSYNEQFF
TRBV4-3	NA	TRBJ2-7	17	CASSPNSDKESSYEQYF
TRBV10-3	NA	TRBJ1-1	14	CAISKGQGNTEAFF
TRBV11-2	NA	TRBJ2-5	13	CASSFHGQETQYF
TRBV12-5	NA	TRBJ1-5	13	CASGWDTDQPQHF
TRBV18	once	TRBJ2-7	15	CASSPPETGRYEQYF